These 20 T cell receptor beta chains originate from one sample sequenced in a study of blood T cell repertoires in COVID-19. This table comes from immunoSEQ multiplex PCR, and its TCRdb copy is limited to in-frame clones, with some not included. The sample lists a few hundred thousand clones; 80% were seen once. The sample comprised peripheral blood. The source is a human donor in a cohort sampled during active COVID-19.

V gene TRBV18 combines with J gene TRBJ2-5; 7 bases align to TRBD1. CDR3 length: 15 residues. J was trimmed by 2 bases and V by 3 bases; bases with no gene match: 6. Germline loops: CDR1 KGHSH, CDR2 LQKENI. Written as DNA, the CDR3 is TGTGCCAGCTCACCTCAAACAGGGGTTCAAGAGACCCAGTACTTC. Protein: CASSPQTGVQETQYF.

This sequence joins TRBV7-2 and TRBJ2-3; D may be TRBD2 (6 bases). The germline V and J ends were trimmed by 1 base and 6 bases, with 26 bases remaining between them. This CDR3 is built from 19 residues. Per germline, CDR1 SGHTA and CDR2 FQGNSA. The CDR3 DNA sequence: TGTGCCAGCAGCTTAGTTGCGGTTGGGCCTAGGAGGGCGAGGGATACGCAGTATTTT. Amino acid sequence: CASSLVAVGPRRARDTQYF. Full variable domain (rest looked up from reference TRBV7-2 and TRBJ2-3): GAGVSQSPSNKVTEKGKDVELRCDPISGHTALYWYRQSLGQGLEFLIYFQGNSAPDKSGLPSDRFSAERTGGSVSTLTIQRTQQEDSAVYLCASSLVAVGPRRARDTQYFGPGTRLTVL.

This chain connects TRBV10-3 to TRBJ2-1, with TRBD2 identical over 12 bases. J gave up 7 bases and V 4 bases, and 5 bases lay outside the gene matches. This CDR3 is 15 amino acids long. The germline CDR1 and CDR2 sequences are ENHRY and SYGVKD. The CDR3 spells CAISGRLAGVNEQFF. The CDR3, as DNA: TGTGCCATCAGTGGAAGACTAGCGGGGGTAAATGAGCAGTTCTTC.

In its sample, this clone was seen a few times. The chain recombines TRBV7-2 with TRBJ2-1; tentative D call: TRBD2 (5 bases). Germline V gives CDR1 SGHTA, CDR2 FQGNSA. Trimming removed 8 bases at V and 3 bases at J, with 17 bases between. The CDR3 extends over 15 amino acids. This CDR3 reads CASLLHGENYNEQFF. The CDR3 nucleotides are TGTGCCAGCCTCCTTCACGGGGAGAACTACAATGAGCAGTTCTTC.

In this sample, this clone turned up a few times. This sequence joins TRBV4-2 and TRBJ1-4; 8 bases fit TRBD1. CDR1 is LGHNA, CDR2 YNFKEQ, per germline. The CDR3 extends over 17 amino acids. Losses at the gene ends were 4 bases for V and 0 bases for J; bases not matched to a gene: 7. Here the CDR3 DNA reads TGTGCCAGCAGCCTGGACAGGGCGCGGGCAACTAATGAAAAACTGTTTTTT. Its protein product is CASSLDRARATNEKLFF.

The V and J genes are TRBV14 and TRBJ1-3, with D maybe TRBD1 (6 bases). The V end lost 4 bases, the J end lost 3 bases, and 16 bases lay between the germline ends. Germline lookup yields CDR1 SGHDN and CDR2 FVKESK. The CDR3 is 16 amino acids. CDR3 protein: CASSRGYGTNGNTIYF. The CDR3 DNA reads TGTGCCAGCAGCCGGGGGTATGGGACAAATGGAAACACCATATATTTT.

This chain connects TRBV7-9 to TRBJ1-6; 7 positions agree with TRBD1. The germline gives CDR1 SEHNR, CDR2 FQNEAQ (reference sequence). The V and J ends lost 0 bases and 8 bases, in that order; junction bases with no gene match: 1. The CDR3 consists of 14 residues. The CDR3 sequence is CASSLAGGDSPLHF. DNA of the CDR3: TGTGCCAGCAGCTTAGCAGGGGGCGATTCACCCCTCCACTTT.

J is TRBJ1-3 and V is TRBV19; D perhaps matches TRBD1 (6 bases). The CDR3 is made up of 17 amino acids. V lost 3 bases and J lost 3, with 18 bases in between. Germline CDR1 and CDR2: LNHDA and SQIVND (reference sequence). CDR3 DNA: TGTGCCAGTAGTATTAGAGGAATCGGGGGGCTTGGAAACACCATATATTTT. Protein product: CASSIRGIGGLGNTIYF.

The chain recombines TRBV6-1 with TRBJ1-1, with D perhaps matching TRBD1 (5 bases). Trimming cost V 4 bases and J 1 base, with 19 bases left between them. The CDR3 totals 17 residues. CDR1 is MNHNS and CDR2 is SASEGT in the germline V gene. In nucleotides, the CDR3 is TGTGCCAGCAGTGGTTGGGAGGGTAGGGGTGAGAACACTGAAGCTTTCTTT. Translated: CASSGWEGRGENTEAFF.

The J gene is TRBJ2-7, the V gene TRBV7-8, with 7 bases matching TRBD1. The CDR3 is 12 residues long. Looked up from germline, CDR1 is SGHVS and CDR2 is FQNEAQ. J was trimmed by 12 bases and V by 5 bases; bases with no gene match: 10. The CDR3, as DNA: TGTGCCAGCAGCCTCGGGACAGCCGTTCGGTACTTC. Residues: CASSLGTAVRYF.

The chain has TRBV6-1 and TRBJ2-3; 9 bases align to TRBD1. Germline V gives CDR1 MNHNS, CDR2 SASEGT. J was trimmed by 3 bases and V by 3 bases; bases with no gene match: 4. This CDR3 comprises 15 residues. DNA for the CDR3: TGTGCCAGCAGTGATGGGACAGGGTGGACAGATACGCAGTATTTT. This codes for CASSDGTGWTDTQYF.

This clone was counted once. This rearrangement joins TRBV5-4 to TRBJ2-5, with TRBD1 identical over 8 bases. The CDR3 is 15 amino acids. The V segment lost 4 bases and the J segment 5 bases; nucleotides outside the gene matches: 10. Germline CDR1 is SGHNT and CDR2 is YYREEE (reference sequence). DNA of the CDR3: TGTGCCAGCAGCCCGGGGGCAGGGGGCTGGGAGACCCAGTACTTC. The encoded protein is CASSPGAGGWETQYF.

This rearrangement joins TRBV7-9 to TRBJ2-2, with 10 bases lining up with TRBD1. Per germline, CDR1 SEHNR and CDR2 FQNEAQ (reference sequence). The CDR3 sequence is 15 residues long. Unmatched junction bases numbered 8, after V lost 5 bases and J lost 8 bases. In DNA, the CDR3 is TGTGCCAGCAGCCCCGGGACAGGGGTTGATGGGGAGCTGTTTTTT. Its translation: CASSPGTGVDGELFF.

The CDR3 nucleotides are TGTGCCATCAGTGAGTCGGGGGGAATAAGCAATCAGCCCCAGCATTTT. It yields the protein CAISESGGISNQPQHF. This chain joins TRBV10-3 and TRBJ1-5, with D possibly TRBD1 on 5 matching bases. V was shortened by 0 bases and J by 1 base, with 10 bases between the two germline ends. The CDR3 is made up of 16 amino acids. The germline V gene has CDR1 ENHRY and CDR2 SYGVKD.

This clone was recorded once. The chain uses TRBV11-3 and TRBJ1-6, with D unclear. The CDR3 has 14 amino acids. The germline V gene has CDR1 SGHNT and CDR2 YENEEA. Trimming took off 2 bases at V and 8 bases at J, with 10 bases between the two ends. The CDR3 sequence is CASSLNGFDSPLHF. CDR3 nucleotide sequence: TGTGCCAGCAGCTTAAACGGTTTCGATTCACCCCTCCACTTT.

V and J are TRBV2 and TRBJ1-6, with D possibly TRBD1 on 5 matching bases. Germline CDR1 is SNHLY and CDR2 is FYNNEI. V was shortened by 4 bases and J by 7 bases, with 8 bases between the two germline ends. The CDR3 sequence is 13 residues long. CDR3 loop: CASSGGVNSPLHF. The CDR3 DNA reads as TGTGCCAGCAGTGGGGGGGTCAATTCACCCCTCCACTTT.

The chain uses TRBV9 and TRBJ1-2; a possible D gene is TRBD1 (6 bases). Germline V gene sequence: CDR1 SGDLS, CDR2 YYNGEE. The CDR3 is 15 amino acids. V lost 1 base, J lost 4 bases, and 14 bases lay in between. The CDR3 reads CASSVRDTTLYGYTF. CDR3 bases: TGTGCCAGCAGCGTAAGGGACACCACTCTCTATGGCTACACCTTC.

V gene TRBV7-6 combines with J gene TRBJ2-3; TRBD1 matches at 7 bases. The CDR3 is made up of 14 amino acids. The V gene's germline CDR1 is SGHVS and CDR2 FNYEAQ. V lost 0 bases, J lost 6 bases, and 3 bases stayed unmatched. The CDR3 is CASSLARDSDTQYF. CDR3 sequence (DNA): TGTGCCAGCAGCTTAGCCAGGGACAGCGATACGCAGTATTTT.

This clone has only one observation. The chain uses TRBV2 and TRBJ2-7, with D possibly TRBD1 on 6 matching bases. V lost 7 bases and J lost 1, with 17 bases in between. Per germline, CDR1 SNHLY and CDR2 FYNNEI. The CDR3 runs to 15 residues. CDR3 DNA: TGTGCCAGCACTAACGGACAGAACCCGTCCTACGAGCAGTACTTC. Encoded protein: CASTNGQNPSYEQYF.

The rearrangement joins TRBV2 to TRBJ2-3, with a weak D call TRBD2 (7 bases). The CDR3 has 15 residues. Germline lookup yields CDR1 SNHLY and CDR2 FYNNEI. Trimming cost V 6 bases and J 1 base, with 14 bases left between them. CDR3 sequence: CASSARGGGTDTQYF. CDR3 bases: TGTGCCAGCAGCGCTAGGGGGGGAGGCACAGATACGCAGTATTTT. Looking up the rest from reference TRBV2 and TRBJ2-3 gives the full variable domain: EPEVTQTPSHQVTQMGQEVILRCVPISNHLYFYWYRQILGQKVEFLVSFYNNEISEKSEIFDDQFSVERPDGSNFTLKIRSTKLEDSAMYFCASSARGGGTDTQYFGPGTRLTVL.